The 20 T cell receptor beta chains given below trace back to one sample, sequenced in a study of blood T cell repertoires in COVID-19. The protocol was immunoSEQ multiplex PCR, while the TCRdb copy is restricted to in-frame clones and leaves out a portion. The sample lists 200,000 or so clones, roughly 80% occurring once. Sequencing was done on a sample of peripheral blood. The receptors derive from a woman in her fifties or sixties who had recovered from COVID-19.

J is TRBJ2-7 and V is TRBV5-1; tentative D call: TRBD1 (6 bases). Per the germline V gene, CDR1 is SGHRS and CDR2 is YFSETQ. This CDR3 is 15 amino acids long. Trimming removed 4 bases from V and 4 bases from J, with 18 bases in between. CDR3 protein: CASSPRSGELYEQYF. The DNA for the CDR3 is TGCGCCAGCAGCCCCCGGTCAGGGGAGTTATACGAGCAGTACTTC.

The chain couples TRBV6-5 to TRBJ1-2; 10 nucleotides line up with TRBD1. There are 15 residues in the CDR3. V lost 4 bases to trimming and J lost 4 bases; unmatched junction nucleotides: 6. Per the germline V gene, CDR1 is MNHEY and CDR2 is SVGAGI. CDR3 DNA: TGTGCCAGCAGTTTACAAAGGACAGGGGGCTATGGCTACACCTTC. Protein product: CASSLQRTGGYGYTF.

This clone was found a few times. The CDR3 sequence: CASSLFPTEAFF. The DNA of the CDR3 is TGTGCCAGCAGCTTGTTCCCTACTGAAGCTTTCTTT. The J gene is TRBJ1-1, the V gene TRBV5-6; no firm D call. Germline V gives CDR1 SGHDT, CDR2 YYEEEE. Trimming took 1 base from V and 5 from J, leaving 6 bases between them. The CDR3 is made up of 12 amino acids. Based on the CDR3 plus reference TRBV5-6 and TRBJ1-1, the full variable domain is DAGVTQSPTHLIKTRGQQVTLRCSPKSGHDTVSWYQQALGQGPQFIFQYYEEEERQRGNFPDRFSGHQFPNYSSELNVNALLLGDSALYLCASSLFPTEAFFGQGTRLTVV.

The chain carries TRBV19 and TRBJ2-3; tentative D call: TRBD1 (7 bases). Germline-derived CDR1 and CDR2 are LNHDA and SQIVND (reference sequence). V lost 4 bases and J lost 2, with 10 bases in between. This CDR3 spans 14 amino acids. The CDR3 loop reads CASSRQGLTDTQYF. The CDR3 region has the DNA TGTGCCAGTAGTAGACAGGGACTCACAGATACGCAGTATTTT.

The gene calls are TRBV19 and TRBJ1-2, with D possibly TRBD1 on 6 matching bases. Trimming removed 0 bases at V and 8 bases at J, with 13 bases between. The CDR3 runs 14 residues. Germline V gene sequence: CDR1 LNHDA, CDR2 SQIVND (reference sequence). For the CDR3, the DNA is TGTGCCAGTAGTATAGAAGGGGGAAGAAGGGGCTACACCTTC. This encodes CASSIEGGRRGYTF. Drawing the rest from reference TRBV19 and TRBJ1-2, the complete variable domain is DGGITQSPKYLFRKEGQNVTLSCEQNLNHDAMYWYRQDPGQGLRLIYYSQIVNDFQKGDIAEGYSVSREKKESFPLTVTSAQKNPTAFYLCASSIEGGRRGYTFGSGTRLTVV.

The chain joins TRBV25-1 to TRBJ1-4; a possible D gene is TRBD1 (5 bases). V lost 6 bases to trimming and J lost 5 bases, with 10 bases between them. Germline V gene data show CDR1 as MGHDK and CDR2 as SYGVNS. This CDR3 region has 13 residues. The CDR3 DNA is TGTGCCAGCAGAGACAGCCTCAATGAAAAACTGTTTTTT. Encoded protein: CASRDSLNEKLFF.

The chain uses TRBV29-1 and TRBJ2-7; D gene unclear. The CDR3 totals 12 residues. Trimming stripped 3 bases from V and 9 bases from J, with 15 bases between. Germline V gene lookup returns CDR1 SQVTM and CDR2 ANQGSEA. Written as DNA, the CDR3 is TGCAGCGTTGAGGGCCCCCGATGGGCGCAGTACTTC. This encodes CSVEGPRWAQYF.

The chain uses TRBV6-2 or TRBV6-3 and TRBJ2-7, with 9 bases identical to TRBD1. Germline trimming cut 6 bases from V and 5 bases from J; bases unmatched to any gene: 8. This CDR3 spans 14 amino acids. The germline CDR1 and CDR2 sequences are MNHEY and SVGEGT. CDR3 DNA: TGTGCCAGCAGCCGGGGACAGGGTGTCCACGAGCAGTACTTC. This codes for CASSRGQGVHEQYF.

The V call is TRBV6-1, the J call TRBJ1-1; D call uncertain. With 3 bases removed from V and 2 bases from J, the gap between germline ends came to 7 bases. This CDR3 spans 13 amino acids. Germline CDR1 and CDR2: MNHNS and SASEGT. DNA of the CDR3: TGTGCCAGCAGTGAGGAGGTTAACACTGAAGCTTTCTTT. Its translation is CASSEEVNTEAFF.

The CDR3 coding sequence is TGTGCCAGCAGTTACTCGGGGGGGACTACTAACTATGGCTACACCTTC. The encoded protein is CASSYSGGTTNYGYTF. This rearrangement joins TRBV6-5 to TRBJ1-2; TRBD1 might be the D (5 bases). Trimming pared 0 bases from V and 0 bases from J, leaving 11 bases between. The CDR3 totals 16 residues. Germline CDR1 reads MNHEY; CDR2 reads SVGAGI.

This rearrangement joins TRBV6-5 to TRBJ2-6, with D perhaps TRBD1 (5 bases). With 8 bases removed from V and 2 bases from J, the gap between germline ends came to 7 bases. The CDR3 length is 13 residues. Germline V CDR1 and CDR2: MNHEY, SVGAGI. In DNA, the CDR3 is TGTGCCAGCCAGGGCACTGGGGCCAACGTCCTGACTTTC. The encoded protein is CASQGTGANVLTF.

V is TRBV5-4 and J is TRBJ1-2; 8 nucleotides align to TRBD1. CDR3 length: 14 amino acids. Germline V gene lookup returns CDR1 SGHNT and CDR2 YYREEE (reference sequence). Trimming cost V 4 bases and J 2 bases; bases outside gene matches: 4. Here the CDR3 DNA reads TGTGCCAGCAGCACCCGGACAGGGAACTATGGCTACACCTTC. As protein: CASSTRTGNYGYTF.

V gene TRBV10-3 combines with J gene TRBJ1-1; D uncertain. The CDR3 contains 14 residues. Per the germline V gene, CDR1 is ENHRY and CDR2 is SYGVKD. V lost 3 bases, J lost 1 base, and 9 bases lay in between. In DNA form, the CDR3 reads TGTGCCATCAGTGACCCGACACGGAACACTGAAGCTTTCTTT. Its protein product is CAISDPTRNTEAFF.

The chain carries TRBV19 and TRBJ1-3; D ambiguous. The V end was cut by 7 bases, the J end by 0 bases, with 10 bases between. CDR3 length equals 14 residues. Germline-derived CDR1 and CDR2 are LNHDA and SQIVND (reference sequence). The CDR3 region is CASIEPNSGNTIYF. CDR3 in DNA: TGTGCCAGTATAGAACCGAACTCTGGAAACACCATATATTTT.

The rearrangement joins TRBV6-2 or TRBV6-3 to TRBJ2-7; 9 bases are a match to TRBD2. The J segment lost 4 bases and the V segment lost 0 bases, leaving 4 bases of the junction unmatched. Germline-derived CDR1 and CDR2 are MNHEY and SVGEGT. The CDR3 is made up of 15 amino acids. This CDR3 is CASSYSETSGYEQYF. CDR3 DNA: TGTGCCAGCAGTTACTCCGAGACTAGCGGTTACGAGCAGTACTTC.

This clone was detected only once. The V and J genes are TRBV5-4 and TRBJ2-3, with D hard to call. The CDR3 totals 16 residues. Germline V gene data show CDR1 as SGHNT and CDR2 as YYREEE (reference sequence). The V and J ends lost 0 bases and 2 bases respectively, with 13 bases between them. The CDR3 sequence: CASSLDLASHTDTQYF. The CDR3 DNA reads TGTGCCAGCAGCTTGGATTTGGCCTCTCACACAGATACGCAGTATTTT.

This clone was seen a single time. The chain carries TRBV6-2 or TRBV6-3 and TRBJ2-1; 7 bases match TRBD1. This CDR3 is built from 14 residues. J gave up 8 bases and V 0 bases, and 4 bases lay outside the gene matches. The germline CDR1 and CDR2 sequences are MNHEY and SVGEGT. For the CDR3, the DNA is TGTGCCAGCAGTTACTCCCGACAGGGCTATGAGCAGTTCTTC. Translated, it gives CASSYSRQGYEQFF.

The J gene is TRBJ1-2, the V gene TRBV2; 8 nucleotides align to TRBD1. CDR1 SNHLY and CDR2 FYNNEI come from the germline V gene. This CDR3 contains 15 residues. Trimming cost V 4 bases and J 6 bases; bases outside gene matches: 10. The chain's CDR3 is CASSVIMQGADGYTF. In DNA, the CDR3 is TGTGCCAGCAGTGTGATAATGCAGGGGGCGGATGGCTACACCTTC.

The CDR3 DNA follows: TGTGCCAGCAGCTCTTTAGCGGGGGGGTCAGAGACCCAGTACTTC. This gives the protein CASSSLAGGSETQYF. The chain joins TRBV7-9 to TRBJ2-5, with 11 positions matching TRBD2. This CDR3 contains 15 residues. V shed 4 bases and J 4 bases; nucleotides not matched to a gene: 5. Germline V gene lookup returns CDR1 SEHNR and CDR2 FQNEAQ (reference sequence). The full variable domain, rest sourced from reference TRBV7-9 and TRBJ2-5, is DTGVSQNPRHKITKRGQNVTFRCDPISEHNRLYWYRQTLGQGPEFLTYFQNEAQLEKSRLLSDRFSAERPKGSFSTLEIQRTEQGDSAMYLCASSSLAGGSETQYFGPGTRLLVL.

The gene calls are TRBV7-8 and TRBJ2-4; 16 bases are shared with TRBD2. With 5 bases clipped from V and 0 bases from J, the junction kept 13 bases outside the gene matches. Germline V gene data show CDR1 as SGHVS and CDR2 as FQNEAQ. CDR3 length: 21 residues. The CDR3 here is CASSHYLVGTSGGVAKNIQYF. The CDR3 DNA follows: TGTGCCAGCAGCCATTACTTGGTCGGGACTAGCGGGGGGGTAGCCAAAAACATTCAGTACTTC.